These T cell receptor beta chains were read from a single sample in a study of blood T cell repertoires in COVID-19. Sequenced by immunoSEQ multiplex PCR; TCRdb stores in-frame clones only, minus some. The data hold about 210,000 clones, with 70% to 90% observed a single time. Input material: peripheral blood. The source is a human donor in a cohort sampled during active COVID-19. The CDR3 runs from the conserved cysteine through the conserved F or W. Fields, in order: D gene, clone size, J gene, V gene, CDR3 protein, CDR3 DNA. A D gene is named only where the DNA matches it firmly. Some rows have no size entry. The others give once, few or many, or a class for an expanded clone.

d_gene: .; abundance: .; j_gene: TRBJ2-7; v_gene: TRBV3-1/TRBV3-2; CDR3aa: CASSQDRRYEQYF; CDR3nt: TGTGCCAGCAGCCAAGACAGGAGGTACGAGCAGTACTTC
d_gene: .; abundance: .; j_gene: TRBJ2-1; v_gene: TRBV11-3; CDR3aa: CASSLPLGEQFF; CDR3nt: TGTGCCAGCAGCTTACCCCTCGGTGAGCAGTTCTTC
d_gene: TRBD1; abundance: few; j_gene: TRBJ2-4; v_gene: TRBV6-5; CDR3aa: CASRPPSGGKNIQYF; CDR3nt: TGTGCCAGCAGACCCCCCTCAGGGGGAAAAAACATTCAGTACTTC
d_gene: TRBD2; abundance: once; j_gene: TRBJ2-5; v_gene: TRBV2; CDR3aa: CASSEGSGRYQETQYF; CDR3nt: TGTGCCAGCAGTGAAGGGAGCGGGAGGTACCAAGAGACCCAGTACTTC
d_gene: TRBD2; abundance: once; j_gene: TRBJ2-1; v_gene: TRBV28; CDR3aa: CASSLAGGEVNEQFF; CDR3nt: TGTGCCAGCAGTTTAGCGGGAGGGGAAGTGAATGAGCAGTTCTTC
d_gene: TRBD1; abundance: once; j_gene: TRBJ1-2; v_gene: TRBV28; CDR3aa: CASSSSGERDRQNYGYTF; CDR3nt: TGTGCCAGCAGTTCCTCAGGGGAAAGGGACAGACAGAACTATGGCTACACCTTC
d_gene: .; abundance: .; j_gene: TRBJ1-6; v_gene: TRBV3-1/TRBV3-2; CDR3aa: CASSHGGNSPLHF; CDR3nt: TGTGCCAGCAGCCATGGAGGAAATTCACCCCTCCACTTT
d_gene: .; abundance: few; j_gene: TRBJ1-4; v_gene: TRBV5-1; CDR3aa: CASSLGRSNEKLFF; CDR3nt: TGCGCCAGCAGCTTGGGGAGGAGTAATGAAAAACTGTTTTTT
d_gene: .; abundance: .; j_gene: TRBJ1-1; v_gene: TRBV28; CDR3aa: CASSLTGSEAFF; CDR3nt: TGTGCCAGCAGTTTAACCGGGTCCGAAGCTTTCTTT
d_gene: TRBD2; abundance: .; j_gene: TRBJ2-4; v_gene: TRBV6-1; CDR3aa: CASSEAGGEAGAKNIQYF; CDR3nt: TGTGCCAGCAGTGAAGCGGGAGGGGAGGCGGGAGCCAAAAACATTCAGTACTTC
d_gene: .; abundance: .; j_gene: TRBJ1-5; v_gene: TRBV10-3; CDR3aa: CAIDSRYSNQPQHF; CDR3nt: TGTGCCATCGACAGCCGTTATAGCAATCAGCCCCAGCATTTT
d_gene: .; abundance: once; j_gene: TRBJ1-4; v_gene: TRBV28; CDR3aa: CASSLGGWNEKLFF; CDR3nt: TGTGCCAGCAGTTTGGGGGGATGGAATGAAAAACTGTTTTTT
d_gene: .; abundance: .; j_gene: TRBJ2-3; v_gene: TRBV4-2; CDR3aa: CASSHLEGHSTDTQYF; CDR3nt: TGTGCCAGCAGCCATCTTGAGGGCCATTCTACAGATACGCAGTATTTT
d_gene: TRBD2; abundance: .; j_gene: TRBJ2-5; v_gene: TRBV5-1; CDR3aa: CASRTAGGEGPQTQYF; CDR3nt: TGCGCCAGCAGAACGGCTGGGGGGGAGGGCCCGCAGACCCAGTACTTC
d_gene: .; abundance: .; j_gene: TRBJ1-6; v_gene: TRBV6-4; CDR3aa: CASRPLQGSYNSPLHF; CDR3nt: TGTGCCAGCAGGCCCCTACAGGGTTCCTATAATTCACCCCTCCACTTT
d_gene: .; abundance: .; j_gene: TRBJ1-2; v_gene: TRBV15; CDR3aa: CATSRASRGTGDHGYTF; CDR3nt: TGTGCCACCAGCAGAGCTTCGCGAGGTACAGGAGACCATGGCTACACCTTC
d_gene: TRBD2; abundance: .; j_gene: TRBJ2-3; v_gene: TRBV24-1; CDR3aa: CATSEPAGTSAGDTQYF; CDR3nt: TGTGCCACCAGTGAGCCAGCCGGGACTAGCGCCGGAGATACGCAGTATTTT
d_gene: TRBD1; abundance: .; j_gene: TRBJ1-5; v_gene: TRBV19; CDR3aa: CASRGTANQPQHF; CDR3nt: TGTGCCAGTAGAGGGACAGCGAATCAGCCCCAGCATTTT
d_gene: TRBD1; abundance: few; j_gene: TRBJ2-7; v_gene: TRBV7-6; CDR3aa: CASSPSGTGGEQYF; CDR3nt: TGTGCCAGCAGCCCCTCCGGGACAGGGGGCGAGCAGTACTTC
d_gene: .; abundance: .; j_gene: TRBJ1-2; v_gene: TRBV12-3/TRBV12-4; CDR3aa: CASSLSTAYGYTF; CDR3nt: TGTGCCAGCAGTTTATCGACAGCCTATGGCTACACCTTC
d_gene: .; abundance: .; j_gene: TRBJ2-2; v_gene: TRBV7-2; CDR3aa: CASSLSGPRRGELFF; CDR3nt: TGTGCCAGCAGCTTATCCGGCCCCCGGAGAGGGGAGCTGTTTTTT
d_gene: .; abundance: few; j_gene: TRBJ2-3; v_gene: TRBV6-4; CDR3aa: CASSAQLSTDTQYF; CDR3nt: TGTGCCAGCAGTGCACAGCTCAGCACAGATACGCAGTATTTT
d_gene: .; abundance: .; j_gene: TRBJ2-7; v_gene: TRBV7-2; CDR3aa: CASTLLLSSYEQYF; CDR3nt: TGTGCCAGCACCCTTCTCCTAAGCTCCTACGAGCAGTACTTC